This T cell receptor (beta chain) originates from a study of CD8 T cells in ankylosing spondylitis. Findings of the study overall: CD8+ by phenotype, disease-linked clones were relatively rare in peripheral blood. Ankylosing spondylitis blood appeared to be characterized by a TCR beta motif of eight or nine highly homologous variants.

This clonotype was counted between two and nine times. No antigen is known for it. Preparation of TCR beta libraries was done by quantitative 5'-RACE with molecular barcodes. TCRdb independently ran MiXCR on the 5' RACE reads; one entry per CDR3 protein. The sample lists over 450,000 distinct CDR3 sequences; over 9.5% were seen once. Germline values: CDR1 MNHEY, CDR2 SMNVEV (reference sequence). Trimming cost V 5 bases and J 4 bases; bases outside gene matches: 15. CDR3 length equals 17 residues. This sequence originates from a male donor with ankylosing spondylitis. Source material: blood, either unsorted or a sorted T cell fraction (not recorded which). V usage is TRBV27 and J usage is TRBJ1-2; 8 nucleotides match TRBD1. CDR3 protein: CASSPPRTGKGGYGYTF. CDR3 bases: TGTGCCAGCAGTCCTCCTCGGACAGGGAAGGGGGGCTATGGCTACACCTTC.